These 24 T cell receptor beta chains were all obtained from the same sample, sequenced in a study of CD8+ T cells in alopecia areata (dated by TCRdb to between 2017 and 2018). Library method: the immunoSEQ multiplex PCR assay. RNA was extracted from all samples and reverse transcribed into cDNA as template for TCR sequencing. In its TCRdb copy, this immuneACCESS table keeps in-frame sequences only and misses some clones. Where compared with another copy, unresolved V genes explain less than half of these, and the others have no known cause. The sample data list about 42,000 clones, and around three fifths of these were observed just once. About 21% of the sample belongs to the ten largest clones. The time point label here, explained by the study, means: about 4 weeks on oral tofacitinib. The sample's treatment or condition, from its label and the paper: oral pan-JAK inhibitor, 5-10 mg twice daily.

The specimen was CD8+ T cells sorted from blood, collected at week 4, from a patient treated with tofacitinib. Receptor source: a human donor with alopecia areata.

This clone was detected only a few times. Other DNA sequences from this sample encode an identical CDR3 as well. The chain couples TRBV6-5 to TRBJ2-1; D tentatively reads TRBD1 or TRBD2 (5 bases each). The CDR3 is 12 residues long. CDR1 MNHEY and CDR2 SVGAGI come from the germline V gene. Trimming stripped 2 bases from V and 7 bases from J, with 6 bases between. This chain's CDR3 is CASSYGGNEQFF. The CDR3 region has the DNA TGTGCCAGCAGTTACGGGGGAAATGAGCAGTTCTTC.

The chain couples TRBV13 to TRBJ2-1; 11 bases line up with TRBD2. The CDR3 has 13 residues. Looked up from germline, CDR1 is PRHDT and CDR2 is FYEKMQ (reference sequence). The V segment lost 3 bases and the J segment 9 bases; nucleotides outside the gene matches: 1. CDR3 coding DNA: TGTGCCAGCAGCTTGACTAGCGGGGCTGAGCAGTTCTTC. Protein product: CASSLTSGAEQFF.

V is TRBV4-1 and J is TRBJ1-2; 8 nucleotides align to TRBD1. The V gene end was trimmed by 1 base and the J gene end by 8 bases; junction bases not matched to a gene: 6. The CDR3 has 14 residues. Germline CDR1 reads MGHRA; CDR2 reads YSYEKL. The CDR3, as DNA: TGCGCCAGCAGCCAAGCCACAGGGGGTGACGGCTACACCTTC. The encoded protein is CASSQATGGDGYTF.

This clone was observed a handful of times. This chain joins TRBV19 and TRBJ2-1; perhaps TRBD1 as D (6 bases). CDR3 length equals 15 residues. V was cut by 3 bases and J by 7 bases, with 16 bases left in between. From germline, CDR1 is LNHDA and CDR2 SQIVND (reference sequence). The CDR3: CASSIQVGALNEQFF. The CDR3 DNA is TGTGCCAGTAGTATTCAAGTGGGGGCCCTAAATGAGCAGTTCTTC.

This chain connects TRBV30 to TRBJ1-2; D uncertain. From germline, CDR1 is GTSNPN and CDR2 SVGIG (reference sequence). Trimming shortened V by 3 bases and J by 7 bases, and 12 bases separated the two germline ends. The CDR3 is 12 residues long. CDR3 loop: CAWSPHRAGYTF. The CDR3 region has the DNA TGTGCCTGGAGCCCTCACAGAGCTGGCTACACCTTC.

The chain combines TRBV25-1 with TRBJ2-5, with TRBD1 identical over 7 bases. Germline V gives CDR1 MGHDK, CDR2 SYGVNS. The CDR3 contains 18 residues. Trimming at V came to 0 bases and at J to 1 base, leaving 11 bases not matched to a gene. CDR3 protein: CASSEYPTTGTAQETQYF. The CDR3 region has the DNA TGTGCCAGCAGTGAATACCCTACAACCGGGACAGCCCAAGAGACCCAGTACTTC.

The CDR3 nucleotides read TGTGCCAGCAGCTTAATGTCAGATACGCAGTATTTT. Protein sequence: CASSLMSDTQYF. The rearrangement links TRBV13 to TRBJ2-3; D call uncertain. The CDR3 runs to 12 residues. V shed 2 bases and J shed 4 bases, with 4 bases lying between them. Germline V gives CDR1 PRHDT, CDR2 FYEKMQ (reference sequence).

This clone showed up just a few times. V gene TRBV29-1 combines with J gene TRBJ2-2; no clear D. V was clipped by 4 bases and J by 7 bases, with 10 bases between them. Germline loops: CDR1 SQVTM, CDR2 ANQGSEA. This CDR3 region has 12 residues. This CDR3 reads CSVGLVGGELFF. CDR3 nucleotide sequence: TGCAGCGTTGGTCTCGTCGGCGGGGAGCTGTTTTTT.

This clone occurred a few times. The rearrangement joins TRBV30 to TRBJ1-1, with TRBD1 matching over 7 bases. This CDR3 has 14 residues. CDR1 is GTSNPN, CDR2 SVGIG, per germline (reference sequence). Trimming cost V 4 bases and J 1 base; bases outside gene matches: 6. As DNA, the CDR3 is TGTGCCTGGACCCCGGGACAGACGAACACTGAAGCTTTCTTT. Translated: CAWTPGQTNTEAFF.

V usage is TRBV19 and J usage is TRBJ1-5; no reliable D call. The ends were cut back, 7 bases at V and 2 bases at J, with 12 bases in the middle. The CDR3 has 14 amino acids. From germline, CDR1 is LNHDA and CDR2 SQIVND (reference sequence). Here the CDR3 DNA reads TGTGCCAGTACCCTCCGGATAGGCAATCAGCCCCAGCATTTT. Translated: CASTLRIGNQPQHF.

The chain links TRBV30 to TRBJ1-1; no reliable D call. The CDR3 is 13 residues long. From germline, CDR1 is GTSNPN and CDR2 SVGIG (reference sequence). V was shortened by 0 bases and J by 3 bases, with 8 bases between the two germline ends. The CDR3 coding sequence is TGTGCCTGGAGTGTTCAGGAATACACTGAAGCTTTCTTT. This sequence encodes CAWSVQEYTEAFF.

This clone was seen a few times. J is TRBJ1-2 and V is TRBV10-3; 9 bases map to TRBD1. Germline V lookup: CDR1 ENHRY, CDR2 SYGVKD. V lost 0 bases and J lost 4; bases outside the gene matches: 15. The CDR3 loop spans 19 amino acids. The CDR3 DNA reads TGTGCCATCAGTGAGTCAGCATACAAGGAACAGGGGGCAAGCTATGGCTACACCTTC. Translating it yields CAISESAYKEQGASYGYTF.

The chain couples TRBV30 to TRBJ1-4, with a tentative D call TRBD1 (6 bases). The V end lost 3 bases, the J end lost 8 bases, and 16 bases lay between the germline ends. CDR3 length equals 14 residues. Germline V gene lookup returns CDR1 GTSNPN and CDR2 SVGIG (reference sequence). CDR3 DNA sequence: TGTGCCTGGAGCGAAGGGGGTTTTGGAGAAAAACTGTTTTTT. It is translated as CAWSEGGFGEKLFF.

This chain links TRBV29-1 with TRBJ2-7, with D perhaps TRBD2 (5 bases). V lost 5 bases to trimming and J lost 0 bases, with 11 bases between them. Per the germline V gene, CDR1 is SQVTM and CDR2 is ANQGSEA. The length of the CDR3 is 13 residues. CDR3 region: CSVLRGSSYEQYF. The CDR3 DNA reads as TGCAGCGTTCTCAGAGGGAGCTCCTACGAGCAGTACTTC.

As for this clone: The same CDR3 also results from other DNA sequences found in this sample. The chain carries TRBV7-7 and TRBJ2-3; a possible D gene is TRBD1 (5 bases). Germline CDR1 is SSHAT and CDR2 is FNYEAQ (reference sequence). The CDR3 is 15 residues long. Trimming shortened V by 5 bases and J by 4 bases, and 16 bases separated the two germline ends. CDR3: CASSARSRVADTQYF. CDR3 DNA sequence: TGTGCCAGCAGCGCGAGGTCCAGGGTGGCAGATACGCAGTATTTT.

This sequence joins TRBV30 and TRBJ2-2, with 7 nucleotides matching TRBD1. There are 14 residues in the CDR3. V lost 5 bases and J lost 5; bases outside the gene matches: 8. CDR1 is GTSNPN and CDR2 is SVGIG in the germline V gene (reference sequence). The CDR3 loop reads CAWQGDAVTGELFF. The CDR3 DNA is TGTGCCTGGCAGGGGGACGCTGTAACCGGGGAGCTGTTTTTT.

The genes are TRBV29-1 and TRBJ1-1; a weak D match, TRBD1 (5 bases). The germline V gene encodes CDR1 SQVTM and CDR2 ANQGSEA. This CDR3 has 13 residues. V lost 6 bases, J lost 6 bases, and 17 bases lay in between. Here the CDR3 reads CSVTSRETAEAFF. CDR3 sequence (DNA): TGCAGCGTCACAAGCCGGGAGACAGCTGAAGCTTTCTTT.

J is TRBJ2-7 and V is TRBV4-3; D may correspond to TRBD1 or TRBD2 (5 bases each). Trimming shortened V by 0 bases and J by 5 bases, and 17 bases separated the two germline ends. The CDR3 totals 16 residues. CDR1 and CDR2 from the germline V gene are LGHNA and YSLEER. As DNA, the CDR3 is TGCGCCAGCAGCCAAGATCCGAACCGAGGGGCGCACGAGCAGTACTTC. Encoded protein: CASSQDPNRGAHEQYF.

This clone was seen only a few times. The rearrangement uses TRBV4-1 and TRBJ2-7; D remains ambiguous. Trimming left V 0 bases short and J 5 bases short, with 5 bases between. Germline V gives CDR1 MGHRA, CDR2 YSYEKL. There are 12 residues in the CDR3. CDR3 sequence (DNA): TGCGCCAGCAGCCAAGATGGGGACGAGCAGTACTTC. It is translated as CASSQDGDEQYF.

The rearrangement links TRBV29-1 to TRBJ1-2; 7 bases are shared with TRBD1. Germline CDR1 SQVTM, CDR2 ANQGSEA. The CDR3 has 15 amino acids. Germline trimming cut 6 bases from V and 2 bases from J; bases unmatched to any gene: 12. The CDR3 DNA reads as TGCAGCGTCCTGCCGGGACAGACTCTCAACTATGGCTACACCTTC. Protein product: CSVLPGQTLNYGYTF.

The V gene is TRBV9, the J gene TRBJ2-7; TRBD2 aligns across 11 bases. CDR3 length: 16 residues. V dropped 4 bases and J dropped 1; count of bases not matched to a gene: 7. The germline V gene has CDR1 SGDLS and CDR2 YYNGEE. The CDR3 protein is CASSSPLAGGSYEQYF. The CDR3 DNA sequence: TGTGCCAGCAGCTCACCCCTAGCGGGGGGATCCTACGAGCAGTACTTC.

By frequency in the sample, this clone is medium-sized (0.01 to 0.1%). The CDR3, as DNA: TGTGCCACCAGTCAAGAGGGGACGGAGCAGTTCTTC. This translates into CATSQEGTEQFF. This sequence joins TRBV15 and TRBJ2-1; D possibly matches TRBD1 or TRBD2 (5 bases each). V shed 6 bases and J shed 10 bases, with 13 bases lying between them. Germline V lookup: CDR1 LNHNV, CDR2 YYDKDF (reference sequence). There are 12 residues in the CDR3. Filled out from reference TRBV15 and TRBJ2-1, the complete variable domain reads DAMVIQNPRYQVTQFGKPVTLSCSQTLNHNVMYWYQQKSSQAPKLLFHYYDKDFNNEADTPDNFQSRRPNTSFCFLDIRSPGLGDTAMYLCATSQEGTEQFFGPGTRLTVL.

This rearrangement joins TRBV5-1 to TRBJ2-3; perhaps TRBD1 as D (5 bases). In germline, CDR1 is SGHRS, CDR2 YFSETQ. CDR3 length equals 14 residues. Trimming cost V 3 bases and J 2 bases, with 10 bases left between them. The CDR3 region has the DNA TGCGCCAGCAGCTCATGGGGCGACACAGATACGCAGTATTTT. Translated: CASSSWGDTDTQYF.

The chain has TRBV30 and TRBJ1-1, with a tentative D call TRBD1 (6 bases). The germline gives CDR1 GTSNPN, CDR2 SVGIG (reference sequence). The CDR3 sequence is 12 residues long. V lost 5 bases and J lost 5, with 12 bases in between. The CDR3 coding sequence is TGTGCCTGGCTACAGGGAAGGACTGAAGCTTTCTTT. This translates into CAWLQGRTEAFF.